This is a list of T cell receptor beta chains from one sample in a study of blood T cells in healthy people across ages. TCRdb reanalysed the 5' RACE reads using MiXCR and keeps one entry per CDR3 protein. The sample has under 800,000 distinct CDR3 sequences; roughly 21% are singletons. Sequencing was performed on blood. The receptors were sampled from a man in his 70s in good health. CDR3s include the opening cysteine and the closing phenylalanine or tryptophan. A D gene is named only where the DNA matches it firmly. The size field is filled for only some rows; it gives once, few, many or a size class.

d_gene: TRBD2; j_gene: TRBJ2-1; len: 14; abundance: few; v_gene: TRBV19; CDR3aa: CASSRRGTNNEQFF; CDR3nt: TGTGCCAGTAGTAGGCGCGGGACTAACAATGAGCAGTTCTTC
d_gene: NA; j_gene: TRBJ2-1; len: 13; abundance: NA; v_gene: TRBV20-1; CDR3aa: CSASSTAGNEQFF; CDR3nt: TGCAGTGCTTCCTCGACTGCGGGCAATGAGCAGTTCTTC
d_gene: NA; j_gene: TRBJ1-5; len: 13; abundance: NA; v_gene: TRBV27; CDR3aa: CASSLTLNQPQHF; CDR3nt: TGTGCCAGCAGTTTAACTCTAAATCAGCCCCAGCATTTT
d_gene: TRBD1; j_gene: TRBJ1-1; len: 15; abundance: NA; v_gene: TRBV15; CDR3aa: CATSRRQGANTEAFF; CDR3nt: TGTGCCACCAGCAGAAGACAGGGGGCGAACACTGAAGCTTTCTTT
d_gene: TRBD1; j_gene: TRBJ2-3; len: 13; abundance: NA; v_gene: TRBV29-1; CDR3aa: CSADRDGTDTQYF; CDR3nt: TGCAGCGCCGACAGGGATGGCACAGATACGCAGTATTTT
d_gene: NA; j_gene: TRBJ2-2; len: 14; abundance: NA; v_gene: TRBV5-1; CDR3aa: CASSLAFETGELFF; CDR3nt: TGCGCCAGCAGCTTGGCCTTTGAAACCGGGGAGCTGTTTTTT
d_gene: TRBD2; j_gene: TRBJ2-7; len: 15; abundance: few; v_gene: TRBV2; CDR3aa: CASSEVTSGGYEQYF; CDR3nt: TGTGCCAGCAGTGAAGTTACTAGCGGGGGGTACGAGCAGTACTTC
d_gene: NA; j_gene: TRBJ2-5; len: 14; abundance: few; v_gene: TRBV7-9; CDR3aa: CASSSKGGQETQYF; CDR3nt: TGTGCCAGCAGCTCAAAGGGGGGCCAAGAGACCCAGTACTTC
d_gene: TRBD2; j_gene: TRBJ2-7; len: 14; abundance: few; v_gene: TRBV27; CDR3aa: CASSRKREEYEQYF; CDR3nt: TGTGCCAGCAGTAGGAAGCGGGAGGAATACGAGCAGTACTTC
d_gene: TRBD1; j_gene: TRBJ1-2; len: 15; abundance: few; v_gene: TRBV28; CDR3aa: CASSPSAGQGHGYTF; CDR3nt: TGTGCCAGCAGCCCCTCGGCCGGACAGGGTCATGGCTACACCTTC
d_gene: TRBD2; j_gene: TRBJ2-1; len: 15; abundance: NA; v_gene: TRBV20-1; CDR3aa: CSARDGAGVENEQFF; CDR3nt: TGCAGTGCTAGAGATGGGGCGGGAGTTGAAAATGAGCAGTTCTTC
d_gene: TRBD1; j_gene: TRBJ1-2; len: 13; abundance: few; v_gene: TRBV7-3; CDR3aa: CASSPTGAYGYTF; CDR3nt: TGTGCCAGCAGCCCGACAGGGGCCTATGGCTACACCTTC
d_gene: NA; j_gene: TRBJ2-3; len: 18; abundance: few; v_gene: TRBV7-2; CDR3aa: CASSLGQGRLVSTDTQYF; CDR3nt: TGTGCCAGCAGCTTAGGGCAGGGACGACTCGTGAGCACAGATACGCAGTATTTT
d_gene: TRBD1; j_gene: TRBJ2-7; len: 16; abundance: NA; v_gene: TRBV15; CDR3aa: CATSRDSTGSSYEQYF; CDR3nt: TGTGCCACCAGCAGAGATTCGACAGGGAGCTCCTACGAGCAGTACTTC
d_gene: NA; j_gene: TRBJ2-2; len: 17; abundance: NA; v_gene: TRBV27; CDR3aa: CASSLSAQGWDTGELFF; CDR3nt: TGTGCCAGCAGTTTAAGCGCCCAGGGGTGGGATACCGGGGAGCTGTTTTTT
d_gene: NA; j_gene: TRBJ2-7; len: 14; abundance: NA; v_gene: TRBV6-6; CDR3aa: CASSWGLQVPEQYF; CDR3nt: TGTGCCAGCAGTTGGGGTCTGCAGGTACCCGAGCAGTACTTC
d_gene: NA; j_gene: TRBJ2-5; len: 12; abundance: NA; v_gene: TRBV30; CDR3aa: CAWNLGRETQYF; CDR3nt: TGTGCCTGGAATTTGGGCCGGGAGACCCAGTACTTC
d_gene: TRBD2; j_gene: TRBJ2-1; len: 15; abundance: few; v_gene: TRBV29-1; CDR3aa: CSVEGTSGSYNEQFF; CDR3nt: TGCAGCGTTGAAGGGACTAGCGGGAGTTACAATGAGCAGTTCTTC
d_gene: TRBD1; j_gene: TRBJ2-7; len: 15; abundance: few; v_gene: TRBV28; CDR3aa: CASRPRGQGSYEQYF; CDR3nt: TGTGCCAGCAGGCCACGGGGACAGGGAAGCTACGAGCAGTACTTC
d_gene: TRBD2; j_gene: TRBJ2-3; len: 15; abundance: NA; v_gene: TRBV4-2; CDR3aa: CASSQASGRMDTQYF; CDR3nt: TGTGCCAGCAGCCAAGCTAGCGGGAGAATGGATACGCAGTATTTT
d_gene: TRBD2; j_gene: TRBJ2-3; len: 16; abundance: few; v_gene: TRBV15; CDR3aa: CATSRGKLAGVKTQYF; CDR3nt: TGTGCCACCAGCCGAGGAAAACTAGCGGGAGTGAAGACGCAGTATTTT
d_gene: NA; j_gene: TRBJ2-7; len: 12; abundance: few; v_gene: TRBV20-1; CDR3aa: CSASFNSYEQYF; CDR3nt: TGCAGTGCTAGTTTTAACTCCTACGAGCAGTACTTC
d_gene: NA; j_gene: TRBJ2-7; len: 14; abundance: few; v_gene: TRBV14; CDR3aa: CASSPYRVPHEQYF; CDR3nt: TGTGCCAGCAGCCCATACAGGGTTCCCCACGAGCAGTACTTC
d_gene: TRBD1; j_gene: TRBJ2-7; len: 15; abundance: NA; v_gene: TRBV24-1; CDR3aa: CATSGTGTGLYEQYF; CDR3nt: TGTGCCACCAGTGGTACCGGGACAGGGCTCTACGAGCAGTACTTC
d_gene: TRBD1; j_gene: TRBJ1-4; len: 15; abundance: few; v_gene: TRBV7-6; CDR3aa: CASSPGQGYDEKLFF; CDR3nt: TGTGCCAGCAGCCCAGGACAGGGTTATGATGAAAAACTGTTTTTT
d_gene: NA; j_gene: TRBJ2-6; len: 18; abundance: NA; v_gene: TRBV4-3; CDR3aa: CASSQETQGYSGANVLTF; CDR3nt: TGCGCCAGCAGCCAAGAGACCCAGGGATACTCTGGGGCCAACGTCCTGACTTTC
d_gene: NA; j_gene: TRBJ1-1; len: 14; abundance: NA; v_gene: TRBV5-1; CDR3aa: CASSLATMNTEAFF; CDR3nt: TGCGCCAGCAGCTTGGCCACTATGAACACTGAAGCTTTCTTT
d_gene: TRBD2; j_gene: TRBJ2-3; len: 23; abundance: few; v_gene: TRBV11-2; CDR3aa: CASSSRRAGTSGFQRGETDTQYF; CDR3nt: TGTGCCAGCAGCTCACGCCGCGCCGGGACTAGCGGGTTCCAACGGGGAGAAACAGATACGCAGTATTTT
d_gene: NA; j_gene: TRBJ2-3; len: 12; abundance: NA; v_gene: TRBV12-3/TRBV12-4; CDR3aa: CASSLVEERKHF; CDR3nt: TGTGCCAGCAGTTTAGTCGAGGAGAGGAAACATTTT
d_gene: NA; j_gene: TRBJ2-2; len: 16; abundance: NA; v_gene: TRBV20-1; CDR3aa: CSARASQELLTGELFF; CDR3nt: TGCAGTGCTAGAGCGAGTCAGGAGCTTCTCACCGGGGAGCTGTTTTTT
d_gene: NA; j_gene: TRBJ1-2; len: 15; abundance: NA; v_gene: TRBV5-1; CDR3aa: CASSRTSRGADGYTF; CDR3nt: TGCGCCAGCAGCCGAACGTCGCGGGGGGCAGATGGCTACACCTTC
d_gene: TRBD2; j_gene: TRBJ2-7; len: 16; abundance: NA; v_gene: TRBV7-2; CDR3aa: CASSRGLVGSSYEQYF; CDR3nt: TGTGCCAGCAGTCGCGGACTAGTTGGGAGCTCCTACGAGCAGTACTTC
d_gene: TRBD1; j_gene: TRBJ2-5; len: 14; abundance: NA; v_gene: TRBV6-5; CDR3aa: CASSYKGQQETQYF; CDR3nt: TGTGCCAGCAGTTACAAGGGACAGCAAGAGACCCAGTACTTC
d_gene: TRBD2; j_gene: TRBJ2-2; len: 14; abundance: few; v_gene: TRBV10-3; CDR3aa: CATKGLAGSGELFF; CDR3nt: TGTGCCACCAAGGGACTAGCGGGATCTGGGGAGCTGTTTTTT
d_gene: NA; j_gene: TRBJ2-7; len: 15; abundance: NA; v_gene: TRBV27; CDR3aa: CASSPLGAGEKEQYF; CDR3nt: TGTGCCAGCAGCCCGCTGGGGGCCGGGGAGAAAGAGCAGTACTTC
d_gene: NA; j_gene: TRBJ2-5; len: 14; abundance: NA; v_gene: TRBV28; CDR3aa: CASSFFGREETQYF; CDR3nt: TGTGCCAGCAGTTTTTTCGGCAGAGAAGAGACCCAGTACTTC
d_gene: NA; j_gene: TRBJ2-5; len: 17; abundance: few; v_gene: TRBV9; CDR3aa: CASSVAAEWRGQETQYF; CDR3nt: TGTGCCAGCAGCGTAGCCGCAGAGTGGAGAGGTCAAGAGACCCAGTACTTC
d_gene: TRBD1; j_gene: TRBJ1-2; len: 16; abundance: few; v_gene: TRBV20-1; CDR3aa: CSARDTEQGNFYGYTF; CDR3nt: TGCAGTGCTAGAGATACAGAACAGGGGAATTTTTATGGCTACACCTTC
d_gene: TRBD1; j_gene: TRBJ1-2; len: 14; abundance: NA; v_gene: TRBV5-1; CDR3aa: CASSLEGQTYGYTF; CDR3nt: TGCGCCAGCAGCTTGGAGGGACAGACCTATGGCTACACCTTC
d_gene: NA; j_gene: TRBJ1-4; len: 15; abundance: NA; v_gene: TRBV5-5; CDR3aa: CASSLPPDGNEKLFF; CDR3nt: TGTGCCAGCAGCTTGCCGCCGGACGGTAATGAAAAACTGTTTTTT
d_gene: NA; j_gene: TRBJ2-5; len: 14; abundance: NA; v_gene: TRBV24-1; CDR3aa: CATSDSRAAETQYF; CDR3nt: TGTGCCACCAGTGATTCTCGCGCGGCGGAGACCCAGTACTTC
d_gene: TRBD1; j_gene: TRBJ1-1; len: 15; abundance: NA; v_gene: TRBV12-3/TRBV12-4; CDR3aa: CASGPGGASWTEAFF; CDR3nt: TGTGCCAGCGGACCAGGGGGCGCGTCTTGGACTGAAGCTTTCTTT
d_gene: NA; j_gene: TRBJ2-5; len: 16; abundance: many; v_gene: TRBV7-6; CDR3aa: CASSDYREPYQETQYF; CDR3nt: TGTGCCAGCAGCGACTACAGGGAACCCTACCAAGAGACCCAGTACTTC
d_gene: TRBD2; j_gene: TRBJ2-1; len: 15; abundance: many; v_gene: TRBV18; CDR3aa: CASSQGLAGVDEQFF; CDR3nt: TGTGCCAGCTCACAGGGACTAGCGGGAGTGGATGAGCAGTTCTTC
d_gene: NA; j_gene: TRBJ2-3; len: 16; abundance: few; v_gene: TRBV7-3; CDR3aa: CASSLWASSSTDTQYF; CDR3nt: TGTGCCAGCAGCTTATGGGCTAGCAGTAGCACAGATACGCAGTATTTT
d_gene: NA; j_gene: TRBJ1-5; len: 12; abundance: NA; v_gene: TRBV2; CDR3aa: CASMDSLGPQHF; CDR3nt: TGTGCCAGCATGGACAGTCTAGGTCCCCAGCATTTT
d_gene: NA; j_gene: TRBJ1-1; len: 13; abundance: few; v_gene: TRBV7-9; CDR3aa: CASSTTAVTEAFF; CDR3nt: TGTGCCAGCAGCACAACAGCGGTCACTGAAGCTTTCTTT
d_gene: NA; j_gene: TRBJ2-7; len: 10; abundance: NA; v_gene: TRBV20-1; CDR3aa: CSARSHEQYF; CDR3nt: TGCAGTGCTAGGTCCCACGAGCAGTACTTC
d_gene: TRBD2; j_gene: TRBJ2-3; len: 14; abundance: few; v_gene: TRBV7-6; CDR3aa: CASSLTSDTDTQYF; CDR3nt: TGTGCCAGCAGCTTAACTAGCGACACAGATACGCAGTATTTT
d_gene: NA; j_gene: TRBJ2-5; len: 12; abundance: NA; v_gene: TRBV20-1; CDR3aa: CSARSGKETQYF; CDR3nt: TGCAGTGCTAGGTCCGGGAAAGAGACCCAGTACTTC
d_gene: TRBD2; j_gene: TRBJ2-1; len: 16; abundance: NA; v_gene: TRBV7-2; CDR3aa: CASSLVSGRWDNEQFF; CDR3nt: TGTGCCAGCAGCTTAGTCAGCGGGAGATGGGACAATGAGCAGTTCTTC
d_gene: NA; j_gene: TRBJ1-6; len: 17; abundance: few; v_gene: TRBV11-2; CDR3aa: CASSPASVSTYNSPLHF; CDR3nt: TGTGCCAGCAGCCCCGCCAGCGTTAGTACCTATAATTCACCCCTCCACTTT
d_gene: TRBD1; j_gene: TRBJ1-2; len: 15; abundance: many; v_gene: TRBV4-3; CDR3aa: CASSPGTDRSYGYTF; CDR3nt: TGCGCCAGCAGCCCCGGGACAGACCGTTCCTATGGCTACACCTTC
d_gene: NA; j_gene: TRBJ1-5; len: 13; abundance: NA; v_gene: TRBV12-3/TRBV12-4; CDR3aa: CASSSLGGTPQHF; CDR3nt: TGTGCCAGCAGCAGTTTGGGGGGTACGCCCCAGCATTTT
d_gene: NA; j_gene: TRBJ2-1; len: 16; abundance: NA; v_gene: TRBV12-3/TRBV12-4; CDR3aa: CASRGMFGRSYNEQFF; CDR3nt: TGTGCCAGCAGGGGGATGTTCGGGCGCTCCTACAATGAGCAGTTCTTC
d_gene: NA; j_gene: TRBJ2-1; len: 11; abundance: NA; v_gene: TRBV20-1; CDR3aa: CSAPNGGEQFF; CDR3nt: TGCAGTGCACCCAATGGGGGTGAGCAGTTCTTC
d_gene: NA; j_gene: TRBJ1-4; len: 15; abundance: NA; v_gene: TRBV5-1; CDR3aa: CASSWGRITNEKLFF; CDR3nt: TGCGCCAGCAGCTGGGGCAGGATAACTAATGAAAAACTGTTTTTT
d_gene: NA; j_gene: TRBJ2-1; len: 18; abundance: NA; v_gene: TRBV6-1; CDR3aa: CASSEVRFSGSSYNEQFF; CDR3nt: TGTGCCAGCAGTGAAGTAAGGTTTAGCGGTAGCTCCTACAATGAGCAGTTCTTC